These T cell receptor beta chains were read from a single sample in a study of naive and memory T cell subsets. Each CDR3 protein gets one entry after TCRdb re-called the UMI-ligation and nested PCR reads with MiXCR. The table includes about 150,000 distinct CDR3 sequences, approximately 15% detected once. Material: naive CD4+ T cells from blood. The receptors were gathered from a human donor in good health. CDR3s include the opening cysteine and the closing phenylalanine or tryptophan.

v_call cdr3_aa
TRBV12-3/TRBV12-4 CASSENTEAFF
TRBV20-1 CSAGGEGTSGATDTQYF
TRBV7-9 CASSPMDSMNTEAFF
TRBV9 CASSVGAGGNQPQHF
TRBV28 CASSLVGRDEQYF
TRBV27 CASSRSNEQFF
TRBV7-2 CASSLQGGTGETQYF
TRBV6-5 CASSPRYSNQPQHF
TRBV5-5 CASTYRLGTDTQYF
TRBV6-2/TRBV6-3 CASRNLGGNTGELFF
TRBV7-9 CASSSYRGKNTEAFF
TRBV28 CASSRREDEQFF
TRBV9 CASSVDSGRTFF
TRBV5-1 CASSLSTYEQYF
TRBV5-1 CASRGRGTGELFF
TRBV28 CASSSAGGGDTEAFF
TRBV7-2 CASSSGLAGETQYF
TRBV7-3 CASSPRLAGADTQYF
TRBV12-3/TRBV12-4 CASSQTGFNTGELFF
TRBV3-1 CASSQRLAGGPSYYNEQSF
TRBV6-6 CASSYQTGYYGYTF
TRBV11-3 CASSLRGDEQFF
TRBV6-5 CASRLRERTGELFF
TRBV5-4 CASSQLTTNEKLFF
TRBV3-1 CASSQDWASGKETQYF
TRBV7-2 CASSPRQGVSTDTQYF
TRBV20-1 CSAQGLAGYYEQYF
TRBV4-1 CASSREQGNEQFF
TRBV7-9 CASSLEGGASNQPQHF
TRBV7-6 CASSTFDRRTAGEPQHF
TRBV6-2/TRBV6-3 CASSYRQGGMKGQYF
TRBV6-2/TRBV6-3 CASSYVSGRSSYNSPLHF